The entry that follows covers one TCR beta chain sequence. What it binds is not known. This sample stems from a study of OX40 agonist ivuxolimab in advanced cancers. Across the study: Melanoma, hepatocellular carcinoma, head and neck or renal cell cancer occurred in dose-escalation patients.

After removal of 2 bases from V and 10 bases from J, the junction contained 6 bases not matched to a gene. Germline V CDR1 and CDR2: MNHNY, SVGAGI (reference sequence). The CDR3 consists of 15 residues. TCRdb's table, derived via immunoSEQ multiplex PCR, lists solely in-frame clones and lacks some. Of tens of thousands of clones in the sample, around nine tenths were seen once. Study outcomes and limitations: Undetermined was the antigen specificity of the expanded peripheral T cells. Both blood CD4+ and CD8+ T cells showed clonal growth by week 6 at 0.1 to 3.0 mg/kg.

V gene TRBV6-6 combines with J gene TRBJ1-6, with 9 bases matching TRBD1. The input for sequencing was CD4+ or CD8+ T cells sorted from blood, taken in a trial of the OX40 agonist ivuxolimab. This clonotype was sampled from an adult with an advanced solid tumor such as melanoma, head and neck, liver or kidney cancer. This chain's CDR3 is CASSYEGTGWSPLHF. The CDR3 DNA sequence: TGTGCCAGCAGTTACGAGGGGACAGGGTGGTCACCCCTCCACTTT.